This entry features one T cell receptor (beta chain) sequence. This clone's antigen is unknown. Qualities for individual bases were not recorded, and no much larger clone is one base off. The cohort consisted of some 730 healthy bone marrow donors. All cohort members were sampled while nominally healthy, although unrecorded immune exposures were likely present. The donor was CMV seronegative and was included in the group of a few hundred seronegative cohort members. Every donor gave a peripheral blood sample, and the peripheral blood mononuclear cells from that sample were used for TCR beta sequencing. The Qiagen DNeasy Blood Extraction Kit was used to extract genomic DNA from the blood cell samples. Library construction relied on the immunoSEQ multiplex PCR assay. For the multiplex PCR, a mixture combining 60 forward primers for TCR Vbeta segments and 13 reverse primers for TCR Jbeta segments was used. Amplification of the CDR3 region of rearranged TCR beta genes was performed with a multiplex PCR assay on genomic DNA. The Illumina HiSeq System was used to sequence the amplified TCR beta libraries as 87-base-pair reads. In the paper's pipeline: In a later analysis, 80 million or so unique TCR beta chains were counted across the 500 to 850 repertoires, and roughly 10 million of these chains were shared by at least two donors. Raw reads were error-corrected and collapsed into unique sequences by a nearest-neighbor algorithm in which closely related sequences were merged to remove PCR and sequencing errors. Alignment of CDR3 sequences to IMGT reference sequences was used to assign V, D and J gene segments. Each retained sequence needed at least a six-nucleotide match to both a V gene segment and a J gene segment. Rearrangements were classified as productive when the CDR3 lacked stop codons and remained in frame with V and J, and all other rearrangements were classified as non-productive. CDR3 was defined according to IMGT convention as the region running from the second conserved V-encoded cysteine to the conserved J-encoded phenylalanine. The earlier analysis of about 620 of the donors excluded sequences that lacked an unambiguous match to a single V gene segment. An earlier analysis of 587 of the donors classified V segments as functional when productive rearrangements were above 56.7% and as segregating when the standard deviation between donors was above 5%. To diagnose cytomegalovirus status from the catalog of TCR beta chain sequences, a statistical classification framework was built. In a later analysis, TCR nucleotide sequences were compared against IMGT/GENE-DB human TR gene sequences so that V and J genes could be assigned. In a later analysis, CDR3 sequences and most-parsimonious VDJ recombination scenarios were assigned using the TCRdist pipeline. A later analysis defined each TCR beta chain by its CDR3 amino acid sequence plus V-gene family, and excluded reads lacking a unique V-gene family. To address suspected cross-contamination and a sequencing artifact, a later analysis removed around 600 highly shared, low-generation-probability nucleotide sequences. A later analysis calculated a clonal expansion index for each public chain from normalized within-repertoire ranks of inferred template counts. In a later analysis, generation probabilities were computed using a VDJ recombination model fitted to out-of-frame rearrangements, and the results were checked against IGoR. Hypergeometric tests were used in a later analysis to score TCR-TCR, TCR-HLA and TCR-CMV co-occurrence, with a repertoire-size bias correction applied to the TCR pairs. To estimate false discovery rates, a later analysis permuted the HLA or CMV assignments 20 times. In a later analysis, co-occurring TCRs were grouped with DBSCAN, and TCRdist sequence similarity was added when clustering was performed within HLA-allele-positive subsets. For co-occurrence clustering, repertoires with fewer than 30,000 or more than 120,000 public chains were excluded, along with five repertoires with anomalous nucleotide sharing. The source is immuneACCESS, and TCRdb retained only in-frame sequences with V and J called. Part of the clones is not carried over; for the studies checked, unresolved V genes explain less than half of this, and the remainder is unexplained. V, J and clone size were drawn from that table, and D and trimming were deduced from the DNA. The sample table holds about 170,000 clones, of which roughly 83% were seen once. The ten largest clonotypes hold over 2% of the sample.

This entry is derived from a study of cytomegalovirus exposure and HLA in healthy donors (dated by TCRdb to between 2016 and 2019). Some background on the complete study: An earlier analysis of more than 550 of the donors reported 276 Gb of sequence data and approximately 120 million unique TCR beta sequences obtained from approximately 180 million T cells. Among 350 to 400 genotyped donors of the cohort, an average of 235,054 unique TCR beta nucleotide sequences were sequenced per donor, roughly a sixth of them non-productive. The aim of the study was to test whether cataloging public T cell receptors could identify signatures of past pathogen exposure. Several DR-DQ haplotypes were handled as single units for association and clustering because linkage in the cohort was strong. The study profiled the T cell repertoires of 500 to 800 subjects by immunosequencing and related them to cytomegalovirus serostatus. To predict cytomegalovirus infection status, the study brought together high-throughput TCR immunosequencing, statistical association of individual TCRs with disease status, and machine learning. HLA typing included class I and class II loci at four-digit resolution. An early release that covered about 600 HLA-typed donors contained about 290 gigabases of sequencing data and 65 million to 100 million unique TCR sequences. A later analysis re-analyzed previously published TCR beta repertoires from 650 to 800 donors and added high-resolution HLA genotyping to study TCR occurrence patterns. In addition to the first cohort of roughly 700 subjects, a separate validation cohort of 130 or so different subjects was used. Donor age, sex, ethnicity and CMV serostatus were compiled together with the repertoire data. A later genetic analysis used genome-wide SNP genotypes for 398 of the 666 donors, treating that subset as a discovery cohort. All discovery cohort repertoires had been generated on a single sequencing platform. Typing coverage varied by locus: roughly 629-640 donors for A, B, C, DRB1 and DQB1; about 520 for DQA1; around 570 for DPA1; more than 450 for DPB1. In the later analysis, no new phenotypic data were used to find candidate immune exposures; instead, reliance was placed on TCR beta sequences and their occurrence across donors. To decide whether each TCR beta V gene segment behaved as functional or pseudogenic, an earlier analysis of approximately 600 of the donors relied on high-throughput TCR beta sequencing. Of the 300 to 500 genotyped donors, roughly 80% were placed in the genetic ancestry cluster associated with self-reported Caucasian donors. What the research found in general, with its limitations: The authors suggested that the approach could potentially be generalized to other disease states and immunological phenotypes. A later genetic analysis reported fewer N-insertions in productive TCRs among donors in an Asian-associated ancestry cluster than the roughly 650-donor mean. In a later analysis, around 17,000 TCR beta sequences were associated with specific HLA alleles at a false discovery rate of 0.05. According to a later analysis, most CMV-associated TCR beta chains appeared to be HLA-restricted, and the HLA associations seemed to be driven largely by CMV exposure. In a later genetic analysis, a missense DCLRE1C variant was associated with V-gene and J-gene trimming of TCR beta chains, and the association was replicated in an independent cohort. While some public TCRs were present in many individuals, most TCR sequences turned up only very rarely across donors. Because the 87-base-pair reads could not distinguish some IMGT-functional V segments, including TRBV6-2 and TRBV6-3, those segments were excluded. For the cohort, immune exposure information was limited to CMV serostatus. According to a later analysis, TCR association rates differed among HLA loci, with DRB1 alleles showing the most associated TCRs and HLA-C alleles showing the fewest. Because HLA typing was unavailable for some donors at each locus, only the typed subset was used in association tests. A further reported finding was that TCR beta sequences accurately predicted the HLA-A and HLA-B alleles for most subjects in the first cohort. Roughly uniform sequencing depth across donors was assumed in presence/absence analyses, although this assumption may not hold. The sequencing pipeline was judged likely to have produced a cluster of highly shared sequence variants as a technical artifact. In both the original and validation cohorts, the classifier was reported to diagnose cytomegalovirus status with high specificity and sensitivity. The cohort was sequenced for TCR beta chains only, and without alpha or paired-chain data the features that could be detected were limited. According to a later analysis, parvovirus B19, influenza, CMV and Epstein-Barr virus appeared linked to several top co-occurrence clusters. A total of around 150 TCR beta chains were listed by the study as associated with cytomegalovirus. Linkage disequilibrium might explain the correlated functional status among segregating V segments, but an unknown experimental factor could not be ruled out. Three of the identified cytomegalovirus-associated TCR beta chains were confirmed in vitro to be specific for cytomegalovirus antigens. Assigning TCR associations to individual alleles was difficult when HLA alleles, especially DR and DQ, strongly co-occurred. In an earlier analysis of around 500 of the donors, most TCR beta V segments appeared in productive rearrangements about 87% or about 30% of the time, broadly matching IMGT annotations. The earlier analysis of approximately 540 of the donors excluded some 16 rarely observed V segments, including chromosome 9 orphons, because counts were too low. In a later analysis, HLA-associated TCR beta chains were found to be more clonally expanded and to have lower generation probabilities than equally common non-associated chains.

There are 16 amino acids in the CDR3, from cysteine to phenylalanine inclusive. Only the CDR3 part of the read is kept: 48 bases, read in frame from the first base. V and J are truncated by 3 bases and 4 bases respectively, leaving an intervening sequence of 18 bases. For CDR1 and CDR2, the germline V gene lists MGHRA and YSYEKL. The source of this sequence is a woman aged 45-65 years in good health and CMV-seronegative. Sequences were obtained from PBMCs. The chain is encoded by TRBV4-1 joined to TRBJ1-2; TRBD1 is possibly the D segment (6 matching bases). The DNA is as follows: TGCGCCAGCAGCCAGGGAATTACAGGGTCCGGCTATGGCTACACCTTC. Translated, this gives CASSQGITGSGYGYTF.